The next 8 T cell receptor beta chains were all read from a single sample in a study of blood T cell repertoires in COVID-19. Only in-frame clones appear in the TCRdb table, and some are missing; sequencing was by immunoSEQ multiplex PCR. The sample holds about 100,000 clones, 75% to 90% seen once. Sequencing was performed on peripheral blood. These receptor sequences come from a man older than 75 with acute or convalescent COVID-19.

The chain recombines TRBV19 with TRBJ2-7, with 11 bases lining up with TRBD1. The CDR3 loop spans 15 amino acids. The V gene's germline CDR1 is LNHDA and CDR2 SQIVND (reference sequence). V was pared by 7 bases and J by 2 bases, with 7 bases of the junction left unmatched. The DNA for the CDR3 is TGTGCCAGTATGGAAGGGACAGGGGGTACCTACGAGCAGTACTTC. It codes for CASMEGTGGTYEQYF.

The rearrangement uses TRBV6-5 and TRBJ1-2; 8 positions agree with TRBD1. Germline V gene lookup returns CDR1 MNHEY and CDR2 SVGAGI. The length of the CDR3 is 14 residues. V was clipped by 6 bases and J by 7 bases; unmatched bases: 10. The CDR3 region is CASRGPQGVAGYTF. CDR3 sequence (DNA): TGTGCCAGCAGAGGCCCACAGGGGGTAGCTGGCTACACCTTC.

V and J are TRBV3-1 (or the pseudogene TRBV3-2) and TRBJ2-1, with D unresolved. The V end was cut by 3 bases, the J end by 8 bases, with 11 bases between. Germline CDR1 and CDR2: LGHDT and YNNKEL (reference sequence). CDR3 length: 13 residues. Here the CDR3 DNA reads TGTGCCAGCAGCCACTCAACTGGAGATGAGCAGTTCTTC. It encodes CASSHSTGDEQFF.

The chain has TRBV30 and TRBJ2-7; the match to TRBD1 covers 9 bases. Germline CDR1 is GTSNPN and CDR2 is SVGIG (reference sequence). There are 13 residues in the CDR3. Losses at the gene ends were 3 bases for V and 5 bases for J; bases not matched to a gene: 5. The CDR3 DNA is TGTGCCTGGAGCGCGGACAGGGGCGACGAGCAGTACTTC. It is translated as CAWSADRGDEQYF.

The V call is TRBV19, the J call TRBJ2-7, with 9 bases fitting TRBD1. Germline-derived CDR1 and CDR2 are LNHDA and SQIVND (reference sequence). V lost 3 bases and J lost 4; bases outside the gene matches: 7. The CDR3 length is 15 residues. The DNA for the CDR3 is TGTGCCAGTAGTATTTCGGGACAGGGTGCATACGAGCAGTACTTC. Encoded protein: CASSISGQGAYEQYF.

V usage is TRBV29-1 and J usage is TRBJ2-7, with D hard to call. This CDR3 is 13 amino acids long. Germline CDR1 SQVTM, CDR2 ANQGSEA. V lost 0 bases, J lost 3 bases, and 9 bases lay in between. The CDR3 region is CSVEDSSFYEQYF. CDR3 DNA sequence: TGCAGCGTTGAAGATTCCAGTTTCTACGAGCAGTACTTC.

The chain combines TRBV30 with TRBJ2-5, with 7 nucleotides matching TRBD2. The junction had 4 bases not matched to a gene; V was cut back by 5 bases and J by 4 bases. This CDR3 comprises 12 residues. Germline-derived CDR1 and CDR2 are GTSNPN and SVGIG (reference sequence). The chain's CDR3 is CAWAGRGETQYF. The CDR3 DNA reads as TGTGCCTGGGCTGGGAGGGGAGAGACCCAGTACTTC.

The chain couples TRBV7-3 to TRBJ1-1, with a possible D match to TRBD1 (6 bases). Germline-derived CDR1 and CDR2 are SGHTA and FQGTGA. V lost 5 bases, J lost 3 bases, and 13 bases lay in between. CDR3 length equals 14 residues. CDR3 in DNA: TGTGCCAGCAGCCCTGCGGGGGGCCACACTGAAGCTTTCTTT. It is translated as CASSPAGGHTEAFF.